This T cell receptor (beta chain) emerged from a study of blood T cell repertoires in COVID-19. Study information: The cDNA or gDNA used as material had been derived from T cells, B-cell-depleted T cells, or PBMCs.

Original data processing: Scientists estimated how many nucleated cells there were by amplifying reference gene primers. The table came from immunoSEQ multiplex PCR; TCRdb's copy has only in-frame clones and leaves some out. For V, J and clone size, that table is used; D and trimming come from the DNA. This sample has 200,000 or so clones, with roughly nine tenths found just once. The sample was peripheral blood. The sequence derives from a man in his 70s with active or convalescent COVID-19.

The CDR3 sequence is CASSPPPGLAGEETQYF. In nucleotides, the CDR3 is TGTGCCAGCAGCCCCCCCCCGGGACTAGCGGGAGAAGAGACCCAGTACTTC. V is TRBV7-6 and J is TRBJ2-5; TRBD2 matches 14 bases. V trimming: 5 bases; J trimming: 3 bases; junction bases outside the gene matches: 8. From germline, CDR1 is SGHVS and CDR2 FNYEAQ. The CDR3 contains 17 residues.